The 14 T cell receptor beta chains below come from one sample, sequenced in a study of blood T cell repertoires in COVID-19. Produced via immunoSEQ multiplex PCR; TCRdb's table is partial and in-frame only. The repertoire holds over 350,000 clones, with 86% as singletons. Sequences were obtained from peripheral blood. These receptors were obtained from a young woman with active or convalescent COVID-19.

The chain combines TRBV5-1 with TRBJ2-7, with 8 bases matching TRBD1. After removal of 7 bases from V and 7 bases from J, the junction contained 10 bases not matched to a gene. The CDR3 sequence is 13 residues long. From germline, CDR1 is SGHRS and CDR2 YFSETQ. Here the CDR3 DNA reads TGCGCCAGCGGGCTAGGGACAGGTGAAGAGCAGTACTTC. As protein: CASGLGTGEEQYF.

This clone was found a few times. The chain combines TRBV14 with TRBJ2-7; TRBD2 matches at 13 bases. The germline gives CDR1 SGHDN, CDR2 FVKESK. The trim removed 4 bases at V and 4 bases at J, leaving 1 base unmatched. The CDR3 runs 14 residues. The CDR3 nucleotides read TGTGCCAGCAGCCGGACTAGCGGGAGTTACGAGCAGTACTTC. This codes for CASSRTSGSYEQYF.

CDR3 bases: TGTGCCAGCAGTTTAAGGGCAGGGTCGAGGACAGATACGCAGTATTTT. It encodes CASSLRAGSRTDTQYF. The V call is TRBV27, the J call TRBJ2-3; tentative D call: TRBD1 (5 bases). Between the trimmed V and J ends, which lost 2 bases and 3 bases, there was a span of 15 bases. CDR3 length equals 16 residues. Looked up from germline, CDR1 is MNHEY and CDR2 is SMNVEV (reference sequence).

The chain couples TRBV5-1 to TRBJ1-2; 11 positions match TRBD1. Germline V gene lookup returns CDR1 SGHRS and CDR2 YFSETQ. V was clipped by 4 bases and J by 8 bases; unmatched bases: 10. This CDR3 region has 15 residues. The CDR3: CASSPRTGGIEGYTF. Here the CDR3 DNA reads TGCGCCAGCAGCCCAAGGACAGGGGGCATTGAGGGCTACACCTTC. Full variable domain (rest looked up from reference TRBV5-1 and TRBJ1-2): KAGVTQTPRYLIKTRGQQVTLSCSPISGHRSVSWYQQTPGQGLQFLFEYFSETQRNKGNFPGRFSGRQFSNSRSEMNVSTLELGDSALYLCASSPRTGGIEGYTFGSGTRLTVV.

This chain uses TRBV29-1 with TRBJ1-1; TRBD1 might be the D (6 bases). The CDR3 runs to 15 residues. Trimming took 1 base from V and 1 from J, leaving 13 bases between them. Germline V gene sequence: CDR1 SQVTM, CDR2 ANQGSEA. The CDR3 loop reads CSVEGERGRNTEAFF. The CDR3 region has the DNA TGCAGCGTTGAAGGGGAGAGGGGGAGGAACACTGAAGCTTTCTTT.

CDR3 bases: TGTGCCAGCAGCCAAGAACAGGGGCACACCGGGGAGCTGTTTTTT. Its protein product is CASSQEQGHTGELFF. The V and J genes are TRBV3-1 (or the pseudogene TRBV3-2) and TRBJ2-2; 7 positions match TRBD1. CDR3 length: 15 amino acids. Trimming removed 0 bases from V and 3 bases from J; junction bases left unmatched: 1. Per the germline V gene, CDR1 is LGHDT and CDR2 is YNNKEL (reference sequence).

The chain couples TRBV30 to TRBJ1-4; D gene unclear. Between the trimmed V and J ends, which lost 0 bases and 0 bases, there was a span of 14 bases. The CDR3 covers 17 residues. Germline V gene lookup returns CDR1 GTSNPN and CDR2 SVGIG (reference sequence). Written as DNA, the CDR3 is TGTGCCTGGAGTGTTAGTCCCGGGAGGGCAACTAATGAAAAACTGTTTTTT. Amino acid sequence: CAWSVSPGRATNEKLFF.

V usage is TRBV3-1 (or the pseudogene TRBV3-2) and J usage is TRBJ2-5; D is ambiguous. The V gene's germline CDR1 is LGHDT and CDR2 YNNKEL (reference sequence). The CDR3 has 11 residues. The V and J ends lost 5 bases and 9 bases respectively, with 10 bases between them. The CDR3 sequence: CASSVIEAQYF. DNA for the CDR3: TGTGCCAGCAGCGTTATTGAGGCCCAGTACTTC.

The chain recombines TRBV2 with TRBJ1-4, with 8 positions matching TRBD1. There are 15 residues in the CDR3. CDR1 is SNHLY and CDR2 is FYNNEI in the germline V gene. The V and J ends lost 4 bases and 7 bases, in that order; junction bases with no gene match: 8. CDR3 sequence (DNA): TGTGCCAGCAGTGGACGGACAGGGAAGGGTGAAAAACTGTTTTTT. Translation gives CASSGRTGKGEKLFF.

The CDR3 loop is CASSLGLGPAEAFF. CDR3 sequence (DNA): TGTGCCAGCAGCTTAGGTCTGGGGCCCGCTGAAGCTTTCTTT. The chain uses TRBV7-9 and TRBJ1-1; possible D gene TRBD1, 5 bases. The V end was cut by 1 base, the J end by 6 bases, with 12 bases between. The V gene's germline CDR1 is SEHNR and CDR2 FQNEAQ (reference sequence). The length of the CDR3 is 14 residues.

The chain has TRBV21-1 and TRBJ2-7; TRBD1, as called in the table, went unchecked against the DNA. TRBV21-1 is listed as a pseudogene. This CDR3 region has 14 residues. CDR3 in DNA: TGTGCCAGCAGCGACTACAGGGGACCGTACGAGCAGTACTTC. Protein sequence: CASSDYRGPYEQYF.

The V call is TRBV19, the J call TRBJ1-2, with D uncertain. CDR3 size: 14 residues. Germline V gene data show CDR1 as LNHDA and CDR2 as SQIVND (reference sequence). Trimming cost V 5 bases and J 4 bases, with 14 bases left between them. The CDR3 sequence is CASSPSAESYGYTF. CDR3 sequence (DNA): TGTGCCAGTAGTCCCTCGGCGGAGAGCTATGGCTACACCTTC.

In its sample, this clone was seen a few times. J is TRBJ1-4 and V is TRBV28; perhaps TRBD1 as D (5 bases). The length of the CDR3 is 16 residues. The ends were cut back, 2 bases at V and 0 bases at J, with 10 bases in the middle. Germline CDR1 reads MDHEN; CDR2 reads SYDVKM. The CDR3 sequence: CASSLQGGSTNEKLFF. The CDR3, as DNA: TGTGCCAGCAGTTTACAGGGAGGGTCAACTAATGAAAAACTGTTTTTT.

The V and J genes are TRBV19 and TRBJ1-5; D is perhaps TRBD1 (5 bases). Trimming stripped 4 bases from V and 7 bases from J, with 14 bases between. CDR1 is LNHDA and CDR2 is SQIVND in the germline V gene (reference sequence). This CDR3 is built from 14 residues. Written as DNA, the CDR3 is TGTGCCAGTAGTACGACAGAAACTAGCCAGCCCCAGCATTTT. This encodes CASSTTETSQPQHF.